This T cell receptor beta chain was recovered during a study of cytomegalovirus exposure and HLA in healthy donors. Use of 60 Vbeta and 13 Jbeta primers characterized the PCR. Using immunoSEQ multiplex PCR, the repertoire was profiled, and TCRdb retains in-frame clones only, with some absent. The sample records 100,000 to 150,000 clones, about three quarters being singletons. The CDR3 has 12 amino acids. Germline V gene lookup returns CDR1 SNHLY and CDR2 FYNNEI. V dropped 3 bases and J dropped 10; count of bases not matched to a gene: 3. Study conclusions and caveats: The later analysis indicated that the majority of CMV-associated TCR beta chains appeared HLA-restricted. Apart from CMV serostatus, no immune exposure information was available.

Details on this clone: Its antigen is currently unknown.

The sequenced sample was PBMCs. This TCR was recovered from a human donor in good health. The chain couples TRBV2 to TRBJ1-2; 9 bases align to TRBD1. CDR3 in DNA: TGTGCCAGCAGTGACGACAGGGGGGACTACACCTTC. This translates into CASSDDRGDYTF.